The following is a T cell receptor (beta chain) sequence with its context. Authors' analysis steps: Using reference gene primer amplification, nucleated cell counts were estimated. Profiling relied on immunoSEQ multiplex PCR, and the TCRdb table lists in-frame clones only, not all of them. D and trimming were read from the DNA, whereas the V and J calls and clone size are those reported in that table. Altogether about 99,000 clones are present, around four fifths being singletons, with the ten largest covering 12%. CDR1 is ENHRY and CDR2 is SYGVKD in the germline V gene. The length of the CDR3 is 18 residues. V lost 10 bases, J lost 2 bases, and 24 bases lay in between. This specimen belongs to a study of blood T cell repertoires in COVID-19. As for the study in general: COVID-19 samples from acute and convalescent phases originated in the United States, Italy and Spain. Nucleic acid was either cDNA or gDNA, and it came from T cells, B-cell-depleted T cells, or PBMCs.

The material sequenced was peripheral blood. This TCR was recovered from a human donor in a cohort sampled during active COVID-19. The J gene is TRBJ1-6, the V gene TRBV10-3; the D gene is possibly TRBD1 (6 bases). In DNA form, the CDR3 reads TGTGCCACCCAAAAAGTATTCAGGGGTAGAGCCTATAATTCACCCCTCCACTTT. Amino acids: CATQKVFRGRAYNSPLHF.